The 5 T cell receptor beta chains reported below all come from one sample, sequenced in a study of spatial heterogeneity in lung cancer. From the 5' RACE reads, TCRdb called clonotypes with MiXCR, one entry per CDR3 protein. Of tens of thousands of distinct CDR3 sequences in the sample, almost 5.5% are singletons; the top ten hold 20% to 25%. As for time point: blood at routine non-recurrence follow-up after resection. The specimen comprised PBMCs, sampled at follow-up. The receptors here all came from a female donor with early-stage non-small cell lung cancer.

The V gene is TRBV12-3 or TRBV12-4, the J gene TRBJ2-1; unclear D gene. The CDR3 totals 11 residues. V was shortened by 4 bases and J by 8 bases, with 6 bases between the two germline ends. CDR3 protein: CASSSGDEQFF. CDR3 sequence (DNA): TGTGCCAGCAGTTCGGGCGATGAGCAGTTCTTC.

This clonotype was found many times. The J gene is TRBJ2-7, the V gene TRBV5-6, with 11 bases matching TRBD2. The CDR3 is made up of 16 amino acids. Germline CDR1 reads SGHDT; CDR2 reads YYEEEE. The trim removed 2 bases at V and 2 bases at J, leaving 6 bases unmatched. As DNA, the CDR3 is TGTGCCAGCAGCTTCTCAAAACTAGCGGGGGCCTACGAGCAGTACTTC. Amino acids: CASSFSKLAGAYEQYF. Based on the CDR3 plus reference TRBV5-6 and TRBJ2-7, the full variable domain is DAGVTQSPTHLIKTRGQQVTLRCSPKSGHDTVSWYQQALGQGPQFIFQYYEEEERQRGNFPDRFSGHQFPNYSSELNVNALLLGDSALYLCASSFSKLAGAYEQYFGPGTRLTVT.

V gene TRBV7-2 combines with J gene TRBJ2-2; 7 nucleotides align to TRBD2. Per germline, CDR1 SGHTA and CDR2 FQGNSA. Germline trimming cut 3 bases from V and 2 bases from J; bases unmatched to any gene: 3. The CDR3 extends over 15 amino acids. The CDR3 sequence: CASSFKRGNTGELFF. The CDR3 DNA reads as TGTGCCAGCAGCTTCAAGCGGGGAAACACCGGGGAGCTGTTTTTT.

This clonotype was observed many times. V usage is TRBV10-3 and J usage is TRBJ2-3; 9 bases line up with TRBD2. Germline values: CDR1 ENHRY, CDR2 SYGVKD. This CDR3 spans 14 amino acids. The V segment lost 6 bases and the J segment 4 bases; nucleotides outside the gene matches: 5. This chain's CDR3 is CAISGGGAPDTQYF. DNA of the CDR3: TGTGCCATCAGCGGCGGGGGGGCCCCAGATACGCAGTATTTT.

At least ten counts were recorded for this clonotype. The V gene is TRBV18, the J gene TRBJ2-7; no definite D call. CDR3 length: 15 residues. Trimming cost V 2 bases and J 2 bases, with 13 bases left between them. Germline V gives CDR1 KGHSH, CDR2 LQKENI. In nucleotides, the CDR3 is TGTGCCAGCTCACCAGCCCCATCCCGGCCCTACGAGCAGTACTTC. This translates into CASSPAPSRPYEQYF. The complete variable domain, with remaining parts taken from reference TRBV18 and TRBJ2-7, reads NAGVMQNPRHLVRRRGQEARLRCSPMKGHSHVYWYRQLPEEGLKFMVYLQKENIIDESGMPKERFSAEFPKEGPSILRIQQVVRGDSAAYFCASSPAPSRPYEQYFGPGTRLTVT.